One sample yielded the 19 T cell receptor beta chains listed below, sequenced in a study of blood T cell repertoires in COVID-19. The repertoire was sequenced with immunoSEQ multiplex PCR; TCRdb's copy has only in-frame clones and lacks some. The repertoire consists of hundreds of thousands of clones, with about 83% occurring once and the leading ten covering approximately 5%. The sequencing input was PBMCs or T cells enriched from blood (not recorded which). These receptors were taken from a woman aged 45 to 65 who had been exposed to COVID-19.

The CDR3 region is CASSFMSAPLHF. The CDR3 bases are TGTGCCAGCAGTTTTATGAGTGCACCCCTCCACTTT. The rearrangement joins TRBV6-2 or TRBV6-3 to TRBJ1-6; D unresolved. Germline CDR1 and CDR2: MNHEY and SVGEGT. This CDR3 is 12 amino acids long. V lost 4 bases and J lost 11, with 9 bases in between.

The chain uses TRBV10-3 and TRBJ1-2, with D possibly matching TRBD1 (5 bases). V gave up 6 bases and J gave up 2 bases, with 16 bases separating them. The CDR3 covers 15 residues. Germline lookup yields CDR1 ENHRY and CDR2 SYGVKD. The CDR3 reads CAIRPGQGRNYGYTF. The CDR3 region has the DNA TGTGCCATCAGACCAGGCCAGGGAAGGAACTATGGCTACACCTTC.

This chain uses TRBV3-1 (or the pseudogene TRBV3-2) with TRBJ1-2; TRBD1 might be the D (5 bases). V was cut by 4 bases and J by 2 bases, with 14 bases left in between. CDR3 length: 15 residues. Germline CDR1 and CDR2: LGHDT and YNNKEL (reference sequence). DNA for the CDR3: TGTGCCAGCAGCCCCCCTGGACAAACGAACTATGGCTACACCTTC. Translated, it gives CASSPPGQTNYGYTF.

Concerning this clone: The sample contains more than one DNA sequence encoding this CDR3. This chain links TRBV3-1 (or the pseudogene TRBV3-2) with TRBJ1-1; TRBD1 is a possible D gene (5 bases). CDR1 and CDR2 from the germline V gene are LGHDT and YNNKEL (reference sequence). V dropped 4 bases and J dropped 4 bases, with 10 bases sitting between them. CDR3 length: 13 amino acids. CDR3 sequence (DNA): TGTGCCAGCAGCCCGCGGGGGGGCACTGAAGCTTTCTTT. Translating it yields CASSPRGGTEAFF.

The gene calls are TRBV5-1 and TRBJ2-6, with 8 positions matching TRBD1. The germline CDR1 and CDR2 sequences are SGHRS and YFSETQ. The CDR3 totals 17 residues. V dropped 4 bases and J dropped 0; count of bases not matched to a gene: 6. The DNA of the CDR3 is TGCGCCAGCAGCCCCGGGACAGGCCTCTCTGGGGCCAACGTCCTGACTTTC. Translated, it gives CASSPGTGLSGANVLTF. Based on the CDR3 plus reference TRBV5-1 and TRBJ2-6, the full variable domain is KAGVTQTPRYLIKTRGQQVTLSCSPISGHRSVSWYQQTPGQGLQFLFEYFSETQRNKGNFPGRFSGRQFSNSRSEMNVSTLELGDSALYLCASSPGTGLSGANVLTFGAGSRLTVL.

The chain is built from TRBV19 and TRBJ1-5, with D possibly TRBD1 on 6 matching bases. CDR3 length equals 13 residues. V was trimmed by 2 bases and J by 8 bases, leaving 10 bases between them. The V gene's germline CDR1 is LNHDA and CDR2 SQIVND (reference sequence). The CDR3 sequence is CASSITGMKPQHF. CDR3 DNA: TGTGCCAGTAGTATAACAGGGATGAAGCCCCAGCATTTT. The entire variable domain, with the rest obtained from reference TRBV19 and TRBJ1-5, is as follows: DGGITQSPKYLFRKEGQNVTLSCEQNLNHDAMYWYRQDPGQGLRLIYYSQIVNDFQKGDIAEGYSVSREKKESFPLTVTSAQKNPTAFYLCASSITGMKPQHFGDGTRLSIL.

This chain connects TRBV27 to TRBJ2-5, with 10 bases aligning to TRBD2. V lost 2 bases, J lost 4 bases, and 4 bases stayed unmatched. This CDR3 contains 15 residues. Germline V gene lookup returns CDR1 MNHEY and CDR2 SMNVEV (reference sequence). CDR3: CASSLKAGGPETQYF. The CDR3 bases are TGTGCCAGCAGTTTAAAAGCGGGGGGGCCAGAGACCCAGTACTTC.

The genes are TRBV7-2 and TRBJ2-1, with D uncertain. This CDR3 comprises 13 residues. V was pared by 4 bases and J by 8 bases, with 12 bases between. Germline V CDR1 and CDR2: SGHTA, FQGNSA. The CDR3 reads CASSSPSIYEQFF. CDR3 nucleotides: TGTGCCAGCAGCTCCCCAAGCATATATGAGCAGTTCTTC.

The chain couples TRBV19 to TRBJ2-3; 8 nucleotides match TRBD1. The CDR3 has 15 amino acids. The ends lost 6 bases at V and 6 bases at J; junction bases unmatched: 11. Germline CDR1 LNHDA, CDR2 SQIVND (reference sequence). The CDR3 sequence: CASSSGQGPLDTQYF. CDR3 nucleotides: TGTGCCAGTAGCTCCGGACAGGGCCCCTTGGATACGCAGTATTTT. The variable domain in full, completed from reference TRBV19 and TRBJ2-3, reads DGGITQSPKYLFRKEGQNVTLSCEQNLNHDAMYWYRQDPGQGLRLIYYSQIVNDFQKGDIAEGYSVSREKKESFPLTVTSAQKNPTAFYLCASSSGQGPLDTQYFGPGTRLTVL.

The genes are TRBV18 and TRBJ2-7; no clear D. CDR3 length equals 15 residues. CDR1 is KGHSH, CDR2 LQKENI, per germline. The V end lost 2 bases, the J end lost 5 bases, and 16 bases lay between the germline ends. The CDR3 sequence: CASSPNLQIANEQYF. The CDR3 DNA sequence: TGTGCCAGCTCACCAAATCTTCAAATCGCGAACGAGCAGTACTTC.

The chain joins TRBV2 to TRBJ2-1; 8 nucleotides match TRBD2. The CDR3 loop spans 14 amino acids. J gave up 5 bases and V 4 bases, and 4 bases lay outside the gene matches. The V gene's germline CDR1 is SNHLY and CDR2 FYNNEI. Written as DNA, the CDR3 is TGTGCCAGCAGTGTCCAGCGGGGGCACAATGAGCAGTTCTTC. This translates into CASSVQRGHNEQFF.

The V and J genes are TRBV6-1 and TRBJ1-5; TRBD1 is a possible D gene (5 bases). Germline CDR1 reads MNHNS; CDR2 reads SASEGT. The ends were cut back, 3 bases at V and 5 bases at J, with 11 bases in the middle. This CDR3 is 14 amino acids long. CDR3 sequence (DNA): TGTGCCAGCAGTGAGTGGGGCGGCCATCAGCCCCAGCATTTT. Translation gives CASSEWGGHQPQHF.

This clone was detected only once. J is TRBJ1-5 and V is TRBV5-8; 10 bases align to TRBD1. Trimming removed 0 bases from V and 6 bases from J; junction bases left unmatched: 3. The V gene's germline CDR1 is SGHTS and CDR2 YDEGEE. This CDR3 is built from 15 residues. CDR3 DNA: TGTGCCAGCAGCTTGGGGGACAGGGGAGGTCAGCCCCAGCATTTT. Translation: CASSLGDRGGQPQHF.

The rearrangement uses TRBV12-5 and TRBJ1-1, with D hard to call. V lost 5 bases to trimming and J lost 6 bases, with 7 bases between them. CDR3 length: 11 amino acids. From germline, CDR1 is LGHNT and CDR2 FRNRAP. The CDR3 DNA reads TGTGCTAGTGGTCTCGGAGCTGAAGCTTTCTTT. It codes for CASGLGAEAFF. The full variable domain, with the rest looked up from reference TRBV12-5 and TRBJ1-1, is DARVTQTPRHKVTEMGQEVTMRCQPILGHNTVFWYRQTMMQGLELLAYFRNRAPLDDSGMPKDRFSAEMPDATLATLKIQPSEPRDSAVYFCASGLGAEAFFGQGTRLTVV.

This chain uses TRBV5-5 with TRBJ1-1; unclear D gene. The CDR3 spans 14 residues. V was trimmed by 3 bases and J by 1 base, leaving 10 bases between them. Germline values: CDR1 SGHKS, CDR2 YYEKEE (reference sequence). CDR3 in DNA: TGTGCCAGCAGCTCCGTTGGCCGGAACACTGAAGCTTTCTTT. It is translated as CASSSVGRNTEAFF.

The gene calls are TRBV25-1 and TRBJ1-2; D not certain. V was shortened by 6 bases and J by 9 bases, with 11 bases between the two germline ends. The germline V gene has CDR1 MGHDK and CDR2 SYGVNS. The CDR3 length is 11 residues. Here the CDR3 DNA reads TGTGCCAGCAGAAGCGGTAACAGCTACACCTTC. Encoded protein: CASRSGNSYTF.

J is TRBJ1-1 and V is TRBV28; possible D gene TRBD1, 6 bases. V lost 7 bases, J lost 5 bases, and 20 bases lay in between. From germline, CDR1 is MDHEN and CDR2 SYDVKM. This CDR3 comprises 15 residues. CDR3 protein: CASTLPGGAETEAFF. In DNA, the CDR3 is TGTGCCAGCACCTTGCCGGGGGGGGCGGAAACTGAAGCTTTCTTT.

The chain has TRBV7-9 and TRBJ2-1, with D unresolved. Trimming removed 1 base at V and 7 bases at J, with 14 bases between. This CDR3 has 15 residues. The germline V gene encodes CDR1 SEHNR and CDR2 FQNEAQ (reference sequence). The CDR3 bases are TGTGCCAGCAGCTTAGTTCAGCAGGTTAAGAATGAGCAGTTCTTC. Translating gives CASSLVQQVKNEQFF. The entire variable domain, with the rest obtained from reference TRBV7-9 and TRBJ2-1, is as follows: DTGVSQNPRHKITKRGQNVTFRCDPISEHNRLYWYRQTLGQGPEFLTYFQNEAQLEKSRLLSDRFSAERPKGSFSTLEIQRTEQGDSAMYLCASSLVQQVKNEQFFGPGTRLTVL.

The V gene is TRBV7-9, the J gene TRBJ1-2; tentative D call: TRBD1 (5 bases). The CDR3 totals 17 residues. V lost 1 base and J 7 bases, leaving 22 bases between the germline ends. CDR1 is SEHNR and CDR2 is FQNEAQ in the germline V gene (reference sequence). The CDR3 nucleotides are TGTGCCAGCAGCTTAGGATCGGGGACGGTTTCGGAGGGTGGCTACACCTTC. Encoded protein: CASSLGSGTVSEGGYTF.